The 20 T cell receptor beta chains listed next were all sequenced from one sample in a study of blood T cell repertoires in COVID-19 (dated by TCRdb to the early 2020s). Preparation of the library involved the immunoSEQ multiplex PCR assay. TCRdb re-hosts the immuneACCESS table, in-frame sequences only. Its copies lack some clones; in the studies checked, an unresolved V gene accounts for under half of them, and the cause for the rest is not known. The sample table records 60,000 or so clones; nearly 90% of these occur just once. About 13% of the sample lies in the top ten. The sequenced sample consisted of peripheral blood. The receptors were sampled from a man aged 60 to 75 with active COVID-19.

The chain is built from TRBV5-1 and TRBJ2-1; 9 nucleotides line up with TRBD2. After removal of 4 bases from V and 1 base from J, the junction contained 6 bases not matched to a gene. CDR1 is SGHRS, CDR2 YFSETQ, per germline. The length of the CDR3 is 16 residues. The DNA of the CDR3 is TGCGCCAGCAGCCGGCTAGCGGGGAATTCCTACAATGAGCAGTTCTTC. It yields the protein CASSRLAGNSYNEQFF.

The rearrangement joins TRBV3-1 (or the pseudogene TRBV3-2) to TRBJ2-4, with D possibly matching TRBD1 (5 bases). The germline V gene encodes CDR1 LGHDT and CDR2 YNNKEL (reference sequence). V lost 4 bases and J 6 bases, leaving 13 bases between the germline ends. The CDR3 sequence is 14 residues long. The CDR3 nucleotides are TGTGCCAGCAGCCTTCAGGGTCCGGGAAACATTCAGTACTTC. Its protein product is CASSLQGPGNIQYF.

The chain links TRBV27 to TRBJ1-2, with a weak D call TRBD1 (5 bases). Germline V gene data show CDR1 as MNHEY and CDR2 as SMNVEV (reference sequence). The CDR3 is made up of 18 amino acids. Trimming took off 0 bases at V and 5 bases at J, with 22 bases between the two ends. CDR3 DNA: TGTGCCAGCAGTTTATCGAAAAGGTGGGGCAGGGAAACTTATGGCTACACCTTC. It is translated as CASSLSKRWGRETYGYTF.

This clone was seen only a few times. The CDR3 reads CASSSGGFRETQYF. For the CDR3, the DNA is TGTGCCAGCAGCTCAGGAGGGTTTCGGGAGACCCAGTACTTC. The rearrangement joins TRBV4-2 to TRBJ2-5; weak D call: TRBD2 (6 bases). The CDR3 is 14 residues long. Trimming shortened V by 5 bases and J by 5 bases, and 15 bases separated the two germline ends. The V gene's germline CDR1 is LGHNA and CDR2 YNFKEQ.

The rearrangement links TRBV5-8 to TRBJ1-2; D is unresolved. From germline, CDR1 is SGHTS and CDR2 YDEGEE. The CDR3 is made up of 10 amino acids. Trimming left V 2 bases short and J 7 bases short, with 3 bases between. The CDR3 region has the DNA TGTGCCAGCAGCTTCGGTGGCTACACCTTC. Protein product: CASSFGGYTF. Full variable domain (missing parts from reference TRBV5-8 and TRBJ1-2): EAGVTQSPTHLIKTRGQQATLRCSPISGHTSVYWYQQALGLGLQFLLWYDEGEERNRGNFPPRFSGRQFPNYSSELNVNALELEDSALYLCASSFGGYTFGSGTRLTVV.

The chain has TRBV5-1 and TRBJ1-3, with D possibly TRBD1 on 5 matching bases. V lost 0 bases, J lost 3 bases, and 10 bases lay in between. This CDR3 has 15 amino acids. CDR1 is SGHRS and CDR2 is YFSETQ in the germline V gene. CDR3 amino acids: CASSLDARDGNTIYF. DNA of the CDR3: TGCGCCAGCAGCTTGGATGCCAGGGATGGAAACACCATATATTTT.

V gene TRBV5-1 combines with J gene TRBJ2-3; TRBD2 matches at 8 bases. Germline assignment: CDR1 SGHRS and CDR2 YFSETQ. The CDR3 is 16 amino acids. Trimming took 3 bases from V and 0 from J; bases not matched to a gene: 6. The CDR3 reads CASSSTLAGSTDTQYF. The CDR3 nucleotides read TGCGCCAGCAGCTCAACCTTAGCGGGGAGCACAGATACGCAGTATTTT.

The chain uses TRBV4-1 and TRBJ1-5; D is undetermined. There are 13 residues in the CDR3. Germline CDR1 and CDR2: MGHRA and YSYEKL. Trimming removed 1 base at V and 5 bases at J, with 6 bases between. The CDR3 DNA follows: TGCGCCAGCAGCCAAGTCCTCCATCAGCCCCAGCATTTT. Its protein is CASSQVLHQPQHF.

This clone has just a few counts. The V gene is TRBV28, the J gene TRBJ2-7; 7 nucleotides match TRBD2. Germline CDR1 and CDR2: MDHEN and SYDVKM. The CDR3 spans 15 residues. J lost 0 bases, V lost 5 bases, and 7 bases had no gene match. The CDR3 sequence is CASSMVAGLSYEQYF. CDR3 DNA: TGTGCCAGCAGTATGGTAGCGGGCCTCTCCTACGAGCAGTACTTC.

The genes are TRBV27 and TRBJ1-4; 8 bases are a match to TRBD1. This CDR3 comprises 14 residues. V trimming: 6 bases; J trimming: 4 bases; junction bases outside the gene matches: 4. The germline V gene has CDR1 MNHEY and CDR2 SMNVEV (reference sequence). DNA for the CDR3: TGTGCCAGCAGCATGGACAGGGTTAATGAAAAACTGTTTTTT. Protein sequence: CASSMDRVNEKLFF.

This chain uses TRBV7-2 with TRBJ1-5; possible D gene TRBD1, 6 bases. The germline CDR1 and CDR2 sequences are SGHTA and FQGNSA. The CDR3 is 18 amino acids. V shed 4 bases and J shed 0 bases, with 19 bases lying between them. CDR3 protein: CASSSRGQLGNSNQPQHF. The CDR3 nucleotides read TGTGCCAGCAGCTCGAGAGGACAGCTAGGTAATAGCAATCAGCCCCAGCATTTT.

The rearrangement links TRBV30 to TRBJ1-3; D is ambiguous. The CDR3 has 16 residues. Germline V gives CDR1 GTSNPN, CDR2 SVGIG (reference sequence). Between the trimmed V and J ends, which lost 0 bases and 4 bases, there was a span of 16 bases. The DNA of the CDR3 is TGTGCCTGGAGTGTGGCTAAGGCCCCGGGGGGAAACACCATATATTTT. Translated: CAWSVAKAPGGNTIYF.

The chain joins TRBV6-5 to TRBJ2-7; 9 positions agree with TRBD2. The CDR3 consists of 14 residues. Germline V gives CDR1 MNHEY, CDR2 SVGAGI. V was pared by 6 bases and J by 0 bases, with 3 bases of the junction left unmatched. CDR3 protein: CASRISGSSYEQYF. For the CDR3, the DNA is TGTGCCAGCAGGATTAGCGGGAGCTCCTACGAGCAGTACTTC.

The chain recombines TRBV7-6 with TRBJ1-5; D might be TRBD1 (5 bases). Trimming cost V 3 bases and J 0 bases, with 12 bases left between them. Per germline, CDR1 SGHVS and CDR2 FNYEAQ. The CDR3 loop spans 16 amino acids. In nucleotides, the CDR3 is TGTGCCAGCAGCTTGGGGGGAGGGAATAGCAATCAGCCCCAGCATTTT. Its protein is CASSLGGGNSNQPQHF. Together with reference TRBV7-6 and TRBJ1-5, the CDR3 gives the full variable domain: GAGVSQSPRYKVTKRGQDVALRCDPISGHVSLYWYRQALGQGPEFLTYFNYEAQQDKSGLPNDRFSAERPEGSISTLTIQRTEQRDSAMYRCASSLGGGNSNQPQHFGDGTRLSIL.

The rearrangement joins TRBV10-2 to TRBJ2-7, with 15 bases identical to TRBD2. Germline V gene sequence: CDR1 WSHSY, CDR2 SAAADI. CDR3 length: 14 residues. Unmatched junction bases numbered 1, after V lost 6 bases and J lost 4 bases. The CDR3 DNA follows: TGCGCCAGCAGGGGGACTAGCGGGAGGTACGAGCAGTACTTC. This gives the protein CASRGTSGRYEQYF.

This clone was recorded a few times. The chain uses TRBV29-1 and TRBJ2-2; 7 nucleotides align to TRBD1. Germline CDR1 reads SQVTM; CDR2 reads ANQGSEA. V shed 5 bases, J shed 5 bases, and the junction held 5 bases outside the gene matches. This CDR3 has 13 amino acids. CDR3 coding DNA: TGCAGCGTTTTAACAGGGGTAACCGGGGAGCTGTTTTTT. This translates into CSVLTGVTGELFF.

This clone appeared a few times. The V gene is TRBV6-5, the J gene TRBJ2-5, with 8 positions matching TRBD1. Germline V lookup: CDR1 MNHEY, CDR2 SVGAGI. The CDR3 runs to 15 residues. V lost 4 bases, J lost 7 bases, and 11 bases stayed unmatched. The DNA for the CDR3 is TGTGCCAGCAGTTTCGGGGACAGGACTGGAGGGACCCAGTACTTC. It is translated as CASSFGDRTGGTQYF.

This rearrangement joins TRBV21-1 to TRBJ2-7; TRBD2, the table's D call, was not compared with the DNA. TRBV21-1 constitutes a pseudogene. This CDR3 is 18 amino acids long. The DNA for the CDR3 is TGTGCCAGCAGCAACGAGTCCCCGTTTGGAGGGACTCCCTACGAGCAGTACTTC. Its protein product is CASSNESPFGGTPYEQYF.

This clone was recorded a few times. A read error may account for a junction end that differs from germline. The chain uses TRBV5-4 and TRBJ1-5; 8 bases fit TRBD1. Germline V gene lookup returns CDR1 SGHNT and CDR2 YYREEE (reference sequence). The CDR3 covers 15 residues. In DNA, the CDR3 is TGTGCCAGCAGTTTGGACAGGGAAGTCGGTCAGCCCCAGCATTTT. It specifies CASSLDREVGQPQHF. The full variable domain, rest sourced from reference TRBV5-4 and TRBJ1-5, is ETGVTQSPTHLIKTRGQQVTLRCSSQSGHNTVSWYQQALGQGPQFIFQYYREEENGRGNFPPRFSGLQFPNYSSELNVNALELDDSALYLCASSLDREVGQPQHFGDGTRLSIL.

V and J are TRBV6-5 and TRBJ2-7; maybe TRBD1 (6 bases). The CDR3 consists of 14 residues. Per germline, CDR1 MNHEY and CDR2 SVGAGI. Trimming removed 5 bases from V and 0 bases from J, with 11 bases in between. The CDR3 DNA sequence: TGTGCCAGCAGTACTGGACAGCACTCCTACGAGCAGTACTTC. Translated, it gives CASSTGQHSYEQYF.